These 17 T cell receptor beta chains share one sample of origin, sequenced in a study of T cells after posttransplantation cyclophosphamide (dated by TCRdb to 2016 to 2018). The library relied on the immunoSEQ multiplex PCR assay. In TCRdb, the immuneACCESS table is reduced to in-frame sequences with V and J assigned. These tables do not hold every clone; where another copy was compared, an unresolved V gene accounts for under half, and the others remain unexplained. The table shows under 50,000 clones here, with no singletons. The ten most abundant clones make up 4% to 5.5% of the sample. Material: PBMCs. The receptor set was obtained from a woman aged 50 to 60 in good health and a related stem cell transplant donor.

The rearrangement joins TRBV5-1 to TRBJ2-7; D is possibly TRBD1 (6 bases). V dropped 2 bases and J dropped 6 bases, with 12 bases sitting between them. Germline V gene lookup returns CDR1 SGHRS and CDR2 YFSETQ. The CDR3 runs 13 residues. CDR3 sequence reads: CASSFHLGAEQYF. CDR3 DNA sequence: TGCGCCAGCAGCTTTCACTTGGGGGCCGAGCAGTACTTC.

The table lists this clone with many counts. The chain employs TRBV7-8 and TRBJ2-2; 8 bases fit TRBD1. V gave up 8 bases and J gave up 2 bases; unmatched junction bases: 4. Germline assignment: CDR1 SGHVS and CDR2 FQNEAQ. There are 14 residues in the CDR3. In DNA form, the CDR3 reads TGTGCCAGCTCGGACAGGGTAAACACCGGGGAGCTGTTTTTT. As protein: CASSDRVNTGELFF.

The CDR3 sequence: CASSRGLAIETQYF. The CDR3 DNA is TGTGCCAGCAGTCGAGGACTAGCAATCGAGACCCAGTACTTC. The chain joins TRBV11-2 to TRBJ2-5, with 8 bases identical to TRBD2. V was pared by 6 bases and J by 5 bases, with 8 bases of the junction left unmatched. There are 14 residues in the CDR3. Germline CDR1 reads SGHAT; CDR2 reads FQNNGV.

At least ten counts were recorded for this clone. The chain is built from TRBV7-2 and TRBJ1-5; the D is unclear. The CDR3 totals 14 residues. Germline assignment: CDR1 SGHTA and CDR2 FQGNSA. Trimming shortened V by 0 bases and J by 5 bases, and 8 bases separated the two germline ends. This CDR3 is CASSLAGLDQPQHF. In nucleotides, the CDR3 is TGTGCCAGCAGCTTAGCCGGCCTAGATCAGCCCCAGCATTTT.

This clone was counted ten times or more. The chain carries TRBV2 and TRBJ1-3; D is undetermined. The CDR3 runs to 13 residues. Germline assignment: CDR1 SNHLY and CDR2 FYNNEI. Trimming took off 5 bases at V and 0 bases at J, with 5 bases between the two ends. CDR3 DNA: TGTGCCAGCAGTTCGGGCTCTGGAAACACCATATATTTT. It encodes CASSSGSGNTIYF.

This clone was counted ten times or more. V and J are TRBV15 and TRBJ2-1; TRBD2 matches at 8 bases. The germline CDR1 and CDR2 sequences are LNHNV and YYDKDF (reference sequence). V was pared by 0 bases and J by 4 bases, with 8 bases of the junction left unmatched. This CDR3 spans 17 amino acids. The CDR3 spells CATSRDAVAGFYNEQFF. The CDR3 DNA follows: TGTGCCACCAGCAGAGATGCGGTAGCGGGGTTTTACAATGAGCAGTTCTTC.

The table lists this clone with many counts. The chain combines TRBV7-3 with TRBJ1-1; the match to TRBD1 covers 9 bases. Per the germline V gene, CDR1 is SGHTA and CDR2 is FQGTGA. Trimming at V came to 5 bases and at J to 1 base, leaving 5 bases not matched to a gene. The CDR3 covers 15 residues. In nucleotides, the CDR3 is TGTGCCAGCAGCCCGGGACAGGGAAGGAACACTGAAGCTTTCTTT. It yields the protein CASSPGQGRNTEAFF.

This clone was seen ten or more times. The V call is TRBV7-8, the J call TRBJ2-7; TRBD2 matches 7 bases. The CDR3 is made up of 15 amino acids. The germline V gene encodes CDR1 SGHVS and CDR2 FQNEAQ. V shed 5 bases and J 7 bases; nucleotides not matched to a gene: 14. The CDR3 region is CASSEDPGLPLEQYF. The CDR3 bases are TGTGCCAGCAGCGAGGATCCGGGACTACCCCTGGAGCAGTACTTC.

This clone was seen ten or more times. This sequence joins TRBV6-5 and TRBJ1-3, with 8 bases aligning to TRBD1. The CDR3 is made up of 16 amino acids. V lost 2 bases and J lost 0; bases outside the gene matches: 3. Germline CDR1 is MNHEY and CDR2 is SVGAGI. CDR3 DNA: TGTGCCAGCAGTTACCAGCAGGGGGCCTCTGGAAACACCATATATTTT. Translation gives CASSYQQGASGNTIYF.

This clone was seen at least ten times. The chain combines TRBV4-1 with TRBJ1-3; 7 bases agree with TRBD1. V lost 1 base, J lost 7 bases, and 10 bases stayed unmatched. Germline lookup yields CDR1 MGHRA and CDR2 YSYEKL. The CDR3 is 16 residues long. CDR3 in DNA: TGCGCCAGCAGCCAAGTCGGCAGGGGGTTAAGCAACACCATATATTTT. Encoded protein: CASSQVGRGLSNTIYF.

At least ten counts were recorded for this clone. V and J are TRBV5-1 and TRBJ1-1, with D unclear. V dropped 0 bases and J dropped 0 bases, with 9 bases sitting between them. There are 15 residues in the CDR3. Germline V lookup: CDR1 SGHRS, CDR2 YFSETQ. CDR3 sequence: CASSLGWEMNTEAFF. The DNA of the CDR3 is TGCGCCAGCAGCTTGGGCTGGGAGATGAACACTGAAGCTTTCTTT. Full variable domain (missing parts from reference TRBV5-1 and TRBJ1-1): KAGVTQTPRYLIKTRGQQVTLSCSPISGHRSVSWYQQTPGQGLQFLFEYFSETQRNKGNFPGRFSGRQFSNSRSEMNVSTLELGDSALYLCASSLGWEMNTEAFFGQGTRLTVV.

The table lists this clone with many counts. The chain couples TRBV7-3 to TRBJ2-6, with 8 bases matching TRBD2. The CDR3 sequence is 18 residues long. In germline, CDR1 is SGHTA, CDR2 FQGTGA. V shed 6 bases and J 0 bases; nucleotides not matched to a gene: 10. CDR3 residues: CASSPRGGTPSGANVLTF. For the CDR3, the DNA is TGTGCCAGCAGTCCCCGGGGGGGGACCCCCTCTGGGGCCAACGTCCTGACTTTC.

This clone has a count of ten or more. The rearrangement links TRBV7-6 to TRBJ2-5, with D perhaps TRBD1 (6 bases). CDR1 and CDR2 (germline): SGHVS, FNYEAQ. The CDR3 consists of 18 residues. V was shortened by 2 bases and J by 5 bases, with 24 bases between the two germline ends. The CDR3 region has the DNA TGTGCCAGCAGCTTAAGATGGGCAGGGGCCTCTCCCGGGGAGACCCAGTACTTC. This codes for CASSLRWAGASPGETQYF.

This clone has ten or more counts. This CDR3 reads CAWSVGGGLYEQYF. CDR3 in DNA: TGTGCCTGGAGTGTCGGCGGGGGGCTCTACGAGCAGTACTTC. The chain combines TRBV30 with TRBJ2-7, with 8 bases lining up with TRBD2. The V gene end was trimmed by 0 bases and the J gene end by 3 bases; junction bases not matched to a gene: 4. The V gene's germline CDR1 is GTSNPN and CDR2 SVGIG (reference sequence). The CDR3 runs to 14 residues.

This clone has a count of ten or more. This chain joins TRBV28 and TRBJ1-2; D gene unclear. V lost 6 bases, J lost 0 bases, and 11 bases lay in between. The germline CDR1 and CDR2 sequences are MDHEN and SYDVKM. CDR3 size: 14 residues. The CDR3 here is CASSLAGPNYGYTF. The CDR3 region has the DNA TGTGCCAGCAGCCTTGCCGGTCCTAACTATGGCTACACCTTC.

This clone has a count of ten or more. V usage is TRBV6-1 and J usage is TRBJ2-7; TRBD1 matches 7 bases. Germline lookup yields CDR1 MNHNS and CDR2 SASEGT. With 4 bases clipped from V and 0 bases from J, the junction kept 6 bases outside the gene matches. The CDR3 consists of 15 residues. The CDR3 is CASSAVGDSSYEQYF. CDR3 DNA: TGTGCCAGCAGTGCGGTAGGGGACAGCTCCTACGAGCAGTACTTC.

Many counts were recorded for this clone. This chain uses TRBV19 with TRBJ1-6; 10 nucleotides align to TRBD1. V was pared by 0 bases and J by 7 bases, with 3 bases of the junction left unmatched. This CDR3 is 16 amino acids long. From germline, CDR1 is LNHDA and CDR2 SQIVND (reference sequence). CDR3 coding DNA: TGTGCCAGTAGTATAGATGGGACAGGGGTCAATTCACCCCTCCACTTT. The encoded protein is CASSIDGTGVNSPLHF.